Below, 26 T cell receptor beta chains from the same sample are listed, as sequenced in a study of blood T cell repertoires in COVID-19 (TCRdb year 2020). Library generation was performed with the immunoSEQ multiplex PCR assay. TCRdb limited this immuneACCESS table to in-frame rearrangements with V and J called. A share of clones is missing; checked studies link under half to unresolved V genes, and the rest is unexplained. For this sample the table gives about 230,000 clones, of which about 83% were detected only once. The ten largest clonotypes hold roughly 5.8% of the sample. The source material was peripheral blood. These receptors all stem from an older man with acute or convalescent COVID-19.

This sequence joins TRBV5-1 and TRBJ2-1, with D possibly being TRBD1 (6 bases). This CDR3 has 14 residues. The V gene's germline CDR1 is SGHRS and CDR2 YFSETQ. V was pared by 3 bases and J by 2 bases, with 9 bases between. CDR3: CASSWRTAYNEQFF. The DNA of the CDR3 is TGCGCCAGCAGCTGGAGGACAGCCTACAATGAGCAGTTCTTC.

In its sample, this clone was seen once. The gene calls are TRBV21-1 and TRBJ2-5; TRBD2 reflects the table's D call only, with no check against the DNA. TRBV21-1 is assigned pseudogene status. The CDR3 is 16 amino acids. The CDR3 DNA reads as TGTGCCAGCAGCAACGGGACTAGCGGGAGACAAGAGACCCAGTACTTC. This codes for CASSNGTSGRQETQYF.

The V call is TRBV4-1, the J call TRBJ2-1, with TRBD2 matching over 9 bases. Germline V gene data show CDR1 as MGHRA and CDR2 as YSYEKL. The V segment lost 1 base and the J segment 9 bases; nucleotides outside the gene matches: 10. The CDR3 totals 16 residues. CDR3 DNA sequence: TGCGCCAGCAGCCAAGCTTCGGGACTAGCAGGGGGTGAGCAGTTCTTC. The encoded protein is CASSQASGLAGGEQFF.

This clone came up a few times. The chain links TRBV2 to TRBJ2-2; 10 bases agree with TRBD2. The CDR3 is made up of 17 amino acids. Per germline, CDR1 SNHLY and CDR2 FYNNEI. Unmatched junction bases numbered 12, after V lost 7 bases and J lost 4 bases. CDR3 sequence: CASNPRASGSITGELFF. CDR3 nucleotide sequence: TGTGCCAGCAATCCGAGGGCTAGCGGGAGCATCACCGGGGAGCTGTTTTTT.

V gene TRBV6-5 combines with J gene TRBJ2-7, with D tentatively TRBD1 (6 bases). This CDR3 has 15 residues. The germline V gene encodes CDR1 MNHEY and CDR2 SVGAGI. V lost 0 bases to trimming and J lost 3 bases, with 12 bases between them. DNA of the CDR3: TGTGCCAGCAGTTACTCCCAGGGGTCCTACTACGAGCAGTACTTC. Protein: CASSYSQGSYYEQYF.

The V and J genes are TRBV27 and TRBJ2-5; D perhaps matches TRBD2 (5 bases). From germline, CDR1 is MNHEY and CDR2 SMNVEV (reference sequence). V dropped 5 bases and J dropped 3 bases, with 13 bases sitting between them. The CDR3 loop spans 14 amino acids. The CDR3: CASSPWTGKETQYF. The CDR3 DNA reads TGTGCCAGCAGTCCATGGACGGGGAAAGAGACCCAGTACTTC.

V is TRBV5-4 and J is TRBJ2-3; a possible D gene is TRBD2 (5 bases). V lost 0 bases to trimming and J lost 0 bases, with 11 bases between them. The CDR3 is 16 amino acids. Per the germline V gene, CDR1 is SGHNT and CDR2 is YYREEE (reference sequence). The CDR3 region has the DNA TGTGCCAGCAGCTTGGGTCCAGCGGCTAGCACAGATACGCAGTATTTT. Its protein is CASSLGPAASTDTQYF.

The chain uses TRBV5-1 and TRBJ2-6; D uncertain. Germline CDR1 SGHRS, CDR2 YFSETQ. V lost 5 bases and J 0 bases, leaving 6 bases between the germline ends. The CDR3 runs 14 residues. CDR3 in DNA: TGCGCCAGCAGTGGAGCCTCTGGGGCCAACGTCCTGACTTTC. Amino acid sequence: CASSGASGANVLTF.

This clone was recorded only once. The J gene is TRBJ2-7, the V gene TRBV4-1; TRBD2 agrees at 8 bases. CDR1 and CDR2 (germline): MGHRA, YSYEKL. CDR3 length: 14 residues. V lost 4 bases, J lost 3 bases, and 5 bases stayed unmatched. The CDR3 here is CASSLRGGLYEQYF. CDR3 nucleotides: TGCGCCAGCAGCCTCCGGGGGGGCCTCTACGAGCAGTACTTC.

V gene TRBV5-6 combines with J gene TRBJ2-5; the match to TRBD2 covers 10 bases. The CDR3 consists of 15 residues. The V segment lost 6 bases and the J segment 0 bases; nucleotides outside the gene matches: 5. Germline assignment: CDR1 SGHDT and CDR2 YYEEEE. The CDR3 loop is CASTLGLADQETQYF. The CDR3 DNA sequence: TGTGCCAGCACCCTCGGACTAGCGGACCAAGAGACCCAGTACTTC.

The J gene is TRBJ2-5, the V gene TRBV28; 8 bases map to TRBD2. The V segment lost 3 bases and the J segment 4 bases; nucleotides outside the gene matches: 7. Germline loops: CDR1 MDHEN, CDR2 SYDVKM. The CDR3 is made up of 15 amino acids. The chain's CDR3 is CASSFPLAGLETQYF. The CDR3, as DNA: TGTGCCAGCAGTTTTCCCTTAGCGGGACTAGAGACCCAGTACTTC.

This clone was seen a few times. The chain couples TRBV11-3 to TRBJ2-7, with 9 bases that match TRBD2. Germline V gene data show CDR1 as SGHNT and CDR2 as YENEEA. The CDR3 covers 13 residues. V lost 5 bases, J lost 11 bases, and 10 bases stayed unmatched. The CDR3 here is CASSRGVAGVKYF. CDR3 DNA sequence: TGTGCCAGCAGCCGCGGGGTAGCGGGAGTGAAGTACTTC.

This clone showed up just a few times. This sequence joins TRBV19 and TRBJ2-7, with D tentatively TRBD1 (5 bases). V lost 5 bases to trimming and J lost 6 bases, with 11 bases between them. The CDR3 contains 12 residues. Germline CDR1 LNHDA, CDR2 SQIVND (reference sequence). Here the CDR3 DNA reads TGTGCCAGTAGTGGGGCAGGGTTCGAGCAGTACTTC. The encoded protein is CASSGAGFEQYF.

This chain uses TRBV5-1 with TRBJ2-1, with 14 bases lining up with TRBD2. V gave up 4 bases and J gave up 9 bases; unmatched junction bases: 6. This CDR3 spans 15 amino acids. Germline V gene sequence: CDR1 SGHRS, CDR2 YFSETQ. In DNA, the CDR3 is TGCGCCAGCAGCGGGACTAGCGGGGGAAGCGGTGAGCAGTTCTTC. This sequence encodes CASSGTSGGSGEQFF.

J is TRBJ2-3 and V is TRBV28; unclear D gene. The V end lost 0 bases, the J end lost 6 bases, and 19 bases lay between the germline ends. The CDR3 sequence is 17 residues long. Germline V lookup: CDR1 MDHEN, CDR2 SYDVKM. In nucleotides, the CDR3 is TGTGCCAGCAGTTTATGGTCTAAACGTCCCCACTCGGATACGCAGTATTTT. It yields the protein CASSLWSKRPHSDTQYF.

The rearrangement uses TRBV5-1 and TRBJ2-7; D possibly corresponds to TRBD1 (5 bases). With 0 bases removed from V and 1 base from J, the gap between germline ends came to 11 bases. The CDR3 sequence is 15 residues long. Germline V gene sequence: CDR1 SGHRS, CDR2 YFSETQ. The CDR3 protein is CASSLDLQGSYEQYF. DNA of the CDR3: TGCGCCAGCAGCTTGGACCTTCAGGGATCCTACGAGCAGTACTTC.

This clone showed up just once. The chain links TRBV6-1 to TRBJ2-3; D unresolved. With 1 base removed from V and 0 bases from J, the gap between germline ends came to 23 bases. The CDR3 has 20 amino acids. Germline CDR1 MNHNS, CDR2 SASEGT. CDR3 region: CASSEGLGDGRRFSTDTQYF. CDR3 DNA: TGTGCCAGCAGTGAAGGTCTAGGAGATGGAAGAAGATTTAGCACAGATACGCAGTATTTT.

CDR3 nucleotide sequence: TGTGCCATCACCGATGGGGGGACCGTCTTCTATGGCTACACCTTC. Translating gives CAITDGGTVFYGYTF. This chain connects TRBV10-3 to TRBJ1-2; D is perhaps TRBD1 (5 bases). Trimming pared 7 bases from V and 4 bases from J, leaving 19 bases between. CDR1 is ENHRY and CDR2 is SYGVKD in the germline V gene. This CDR3 has 15 amino acids.

The V gene is TRBV3-1 (or the pseudogene TRBV3-2), the J gene TRBJ2-5, with D unresolved. V gave up 0 bases and J gave up 10 bases, with 9 bases separating them. Germline assignment: CDR1 LGHDT and CDR2 YNNKEL (reference sequence). The CDR3 sequence is 12 residues long. The CDR3 spells CASSQESVIQYF. The CDR3 DNA reads TGTGCCAGCAGCCAAGAATCAGTCATCCAGTACTTC.

This chain connects TRBV11-2 to TRBJ2-7; the D gene is possibly TRBD1 (6 bases). CDR3 length: 15 residues. V gave up 1 base and J gave up 0 bases, with 10 bases separating them. Germline V gives CDR1 SGHAT, CDR2 FQNNGV. The CDR3 coding sequence is TGTGCCAGCAGCTTAGGAGCGGACAGCTCCTACGAGCAGTACTTC. Encoded protein: CASSLGADSSYEQYF.

The gene calls are TRBV3-1 (or the pseudogene TRBV3-2) and TRBJ1-5; D is uncertain. V was shortened by 2 bases and J by 7 bases, with 9 bases between the two germline ends. The length of the CDR3 is 13 residues. The V gene's germline CDR1 is LGHDT and CDR2 YNNKEL (reference sequence). CDR3 sequence (DNA): TGTGCCAGCAGCCAACGAGGAGGGCAGCCCCAGCATTTT. It codes for CASSQRGGQPQHF.

The chain carries TRBV7-9 and TRBJ2-5, with 7 nucleotides matching TRBD2. The CDR3 length is 13 residues. J gave up 5 bases and V 5 bases, and 5 bases lay outside the gene matches. Germline V lookup: CDR1 SEHNR, CDR2 FQNEAQ (reference sequence). The chain's CDR3 is CASSRPRGETQYF. For the CDR3, the DNA is TGTGCCAGCAGCCGACCGCGGGGGGAGACCCAGTACTTC. Full variable domain (missing parts from reference TRBV7-9 and TRBJ2-5): DTGVSQNPRHKITKRGQNVTFRCDPISEHNRLYWYRQTLGQGPEFLTYFQNEAQLEKSRLLSDRFSAERPKGSFSTLEIQRTEQGDSAMYLCASSRPRGETQYFGPGTRLLVL.

This rearrangement joins TRBV7-3 to TRBJ2-7; 12 bases agree with TRBD2. Germline loops: CDR1 SGHTA, CDR2 FQGTGA. This CDR3 region has 18 residues. Germline trimming cut 2 bases from V and 2 bases from J; bases unmatched to any gene: 10. The CDR3 loop reads CASSLDGLAGNSAYEQYF. CDR3 nucleotides: TGTGCCAGCAGCTTAGACGGACTAGCGGGAAATAGCGCCTACGAGCAGTACTTC.

This chain uses TRBV6-5 with TRBJ2-7, with 7 bases fitting TRBD1. From germline, CDR1 is MNHEY and CDR2 SVGAGI. The J segment lost 0 bases and the V segment lost 6 bases, leaving 8 bases of the junction unmatched. CDR3 length equals 15 residues. CDR3 DNA: TGTGCCAGCAGAACTGGACAGGAACCCTCCTACGAGCAGTACTTC. It specifies CASRTGQEPSYEQYF.

The chain couples TRBV10-3 to TRBJ2-3; possibly TRBD2 for D (6 bases). The V and J ends lost 9 bases and 0 bases respectively, with 10 bases between them. The CDR3 runs 13 residues. Per the germline V gene, CDR1 is ENHRY and CDR2 is SYGVKD. This chain's CDR3 is CAIVGTSTDTQYF. The DNA of the CDR3 is TGTGCCATAGTGGGGACTAGCACAGATACGCAGTATTTT.

The V and J genes are TRBV7-9 and TRBJ2-7; D gene ambiguous. Germline V CDR1 and CDR2: SEHNR, FQNEAQ (reference sequence). V dropped 1 base and J dropped 0 bases, with 13 bases sitting between them. This CDR3 is built from 16 residues. CDR3 bases: TGTGCCAGCAGCTTAGATGTAGATTCAAGCTCCTACGAGCAGTACTTC. This sequence encodes CASSLDVDSSSYEQYF.